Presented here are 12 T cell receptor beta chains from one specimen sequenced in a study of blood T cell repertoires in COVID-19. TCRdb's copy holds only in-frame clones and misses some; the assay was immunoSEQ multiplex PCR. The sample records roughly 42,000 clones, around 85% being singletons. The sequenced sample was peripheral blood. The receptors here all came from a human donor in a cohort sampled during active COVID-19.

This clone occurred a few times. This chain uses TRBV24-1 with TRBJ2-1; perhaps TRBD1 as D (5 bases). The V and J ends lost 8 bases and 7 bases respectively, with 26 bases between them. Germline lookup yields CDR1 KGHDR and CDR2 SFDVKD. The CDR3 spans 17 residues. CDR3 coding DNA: TGTGCCACCACCAGTGATAAGACCCAGGGAAAAACAAATGAGCAGTTCTTC. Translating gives CATTSDKTQGKTNEQFF.

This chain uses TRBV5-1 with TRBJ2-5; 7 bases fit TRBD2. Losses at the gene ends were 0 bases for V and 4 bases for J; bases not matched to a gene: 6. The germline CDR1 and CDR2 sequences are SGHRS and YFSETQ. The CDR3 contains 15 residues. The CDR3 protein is CASSLEWGGRETQYF. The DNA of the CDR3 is TGCGCCAGCAGCTTGGAGTGGGGAGGGAGAGAGACCCAGTACTTC.

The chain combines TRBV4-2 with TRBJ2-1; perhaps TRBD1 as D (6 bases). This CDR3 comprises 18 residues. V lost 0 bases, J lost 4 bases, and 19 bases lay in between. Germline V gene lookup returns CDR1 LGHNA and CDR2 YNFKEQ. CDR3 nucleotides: TGTGCCAGCAGCCAAGACCGGTGGCAGGTGGGGGCATACAATGAGCAGTTCTTC. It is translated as CASSQDRWQVGAYNEQFF.

CDR3 protein: CASSQLRGQGTNEKLFF. In DNA form, the CDR3 reads TGTGCCAGCAGCCAACTTCGAGGCCAGGGAACTAATGAAAAACTGTTTTTT. The chain employs TRBV4-2 and TRBJ1-4; D may be TRBD1 (5 bases). The CDR3 is 17 residues long. Germline CDR1 LGHNA, CDR2 YNFKEQ. Trimming removed 2 bases from V and 1 base from J, with 14 bases in between.

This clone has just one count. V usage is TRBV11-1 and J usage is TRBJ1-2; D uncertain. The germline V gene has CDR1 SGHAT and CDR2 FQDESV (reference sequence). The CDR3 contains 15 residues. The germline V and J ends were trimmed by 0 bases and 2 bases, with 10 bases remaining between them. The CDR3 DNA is TGTGCCAGCAGCTTAGCATGGGGAGCCAACTATGGCTACACCTTC. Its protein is CASSLAWGANYGYTF.

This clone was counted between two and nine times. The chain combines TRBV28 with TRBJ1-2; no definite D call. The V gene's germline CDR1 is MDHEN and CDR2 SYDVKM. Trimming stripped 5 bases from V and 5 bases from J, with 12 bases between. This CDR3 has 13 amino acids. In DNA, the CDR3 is TGTGCCAGCAGTCCCCGGGGAGGGTATGGCTACACCTTC. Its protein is CASSPRGGYGYTF.

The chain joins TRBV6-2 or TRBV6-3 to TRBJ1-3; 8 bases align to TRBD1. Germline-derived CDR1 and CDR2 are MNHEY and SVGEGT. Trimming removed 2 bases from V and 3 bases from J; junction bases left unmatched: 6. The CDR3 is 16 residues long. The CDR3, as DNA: TGTGCCAGCAGTTACAGCGGCAGGGGGCATGGAAACACCATATATTTT. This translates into CASSYSGRGHGNTIYF.

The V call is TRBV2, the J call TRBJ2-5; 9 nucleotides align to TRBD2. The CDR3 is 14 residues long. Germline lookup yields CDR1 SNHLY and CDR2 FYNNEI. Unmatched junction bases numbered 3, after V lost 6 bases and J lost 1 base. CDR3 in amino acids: CASREGLAQETQYF. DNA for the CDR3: TGTGCCAGCAGAGAGGGACTAGCCCAAGAGACCCAGTACTTC. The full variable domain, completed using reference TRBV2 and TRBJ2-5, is EPEVTQTPSHQVTQMGQEVILRCVPISNHLYFYWYRQILGQKVEFLVSFYNNEISEKSEIFDDQFSVERPDGSNFTLKIRSTKLEDSAMYFCASREGLAQETQYFGPGTRLLVL.

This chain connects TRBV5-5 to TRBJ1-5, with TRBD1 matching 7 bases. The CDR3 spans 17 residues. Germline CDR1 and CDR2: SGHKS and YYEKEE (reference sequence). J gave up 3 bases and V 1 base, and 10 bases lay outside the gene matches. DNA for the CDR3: TGTGCCAGCAGCTTGCGGACAGGAGGAGACTACAATCAGCCCCAGCATTTT. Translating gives CASSLRTGGDYNQPQHF.

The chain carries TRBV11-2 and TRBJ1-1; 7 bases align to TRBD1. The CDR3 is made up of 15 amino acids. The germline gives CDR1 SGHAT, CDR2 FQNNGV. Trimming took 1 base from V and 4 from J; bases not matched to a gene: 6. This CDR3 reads CASSLGAGGITEAFF. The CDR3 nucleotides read TGTGCCAGCAGCTTAGGGGCAGGGGGGATCACTGAAGCTTTCTTT.

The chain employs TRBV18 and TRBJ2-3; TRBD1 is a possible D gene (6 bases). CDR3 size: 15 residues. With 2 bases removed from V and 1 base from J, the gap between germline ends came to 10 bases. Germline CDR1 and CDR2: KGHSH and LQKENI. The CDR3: CASSPRDTRTDTQYF. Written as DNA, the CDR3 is TGTGCCAGCTCACCAAGGGACACTCGCACAGATACGCAGTATTTT.

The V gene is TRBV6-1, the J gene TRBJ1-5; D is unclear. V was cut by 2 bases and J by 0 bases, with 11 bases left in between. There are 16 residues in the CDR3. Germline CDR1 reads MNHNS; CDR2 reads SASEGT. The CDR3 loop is CASSELGSYSNQPQHF. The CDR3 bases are TGTGCCAGCAGTGAATTGGGCAGTTATAGCAATCAGCCCCAGCATTTT.